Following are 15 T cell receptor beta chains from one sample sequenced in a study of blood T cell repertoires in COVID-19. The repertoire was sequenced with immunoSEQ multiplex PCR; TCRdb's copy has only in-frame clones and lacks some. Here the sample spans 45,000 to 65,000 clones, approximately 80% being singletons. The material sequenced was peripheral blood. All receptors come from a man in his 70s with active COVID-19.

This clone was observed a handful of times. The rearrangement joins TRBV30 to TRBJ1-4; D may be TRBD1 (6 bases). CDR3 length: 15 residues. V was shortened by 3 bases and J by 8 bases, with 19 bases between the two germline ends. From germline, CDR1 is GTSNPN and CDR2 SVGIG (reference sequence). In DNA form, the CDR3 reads TGTGCCTGGAGCGTGGGGGCGGCTGCGGGCGAAAAACTGTTTTTT. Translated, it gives CAWSVGAAAGEKLFF.

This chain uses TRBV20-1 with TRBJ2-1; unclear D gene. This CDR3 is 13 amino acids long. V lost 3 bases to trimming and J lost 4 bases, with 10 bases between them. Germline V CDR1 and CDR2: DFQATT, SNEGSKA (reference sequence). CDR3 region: CSASAGMYNEQFF. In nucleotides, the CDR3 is TGCAGTGCTAGTGCAGGCATGTACAATGAGCAGTTCTTC.

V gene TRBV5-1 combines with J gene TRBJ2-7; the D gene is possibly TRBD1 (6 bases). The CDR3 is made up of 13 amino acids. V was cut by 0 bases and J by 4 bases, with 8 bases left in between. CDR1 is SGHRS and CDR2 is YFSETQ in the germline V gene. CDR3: CASSLEQGYEQYF. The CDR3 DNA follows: TGCGCCAGCAGCTTGGAACAGGGTTACGAGCAGTACTTC.

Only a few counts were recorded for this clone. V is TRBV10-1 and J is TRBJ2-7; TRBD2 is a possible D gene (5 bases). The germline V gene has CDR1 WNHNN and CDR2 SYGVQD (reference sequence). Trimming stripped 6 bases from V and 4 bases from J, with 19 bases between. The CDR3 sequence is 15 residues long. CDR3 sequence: CASSASGSKAYEQYF. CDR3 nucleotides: TGCGCCAGCAGCGCCTCGGGATCCAAAGCTTACGAGCAGTACTTC.

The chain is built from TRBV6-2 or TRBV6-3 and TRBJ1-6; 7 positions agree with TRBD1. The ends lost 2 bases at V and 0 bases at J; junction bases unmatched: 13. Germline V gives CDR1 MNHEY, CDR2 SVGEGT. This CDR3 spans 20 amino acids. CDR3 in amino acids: CASSYLGTETFSSYNSPLHF. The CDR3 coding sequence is TGTGCCAGCAGTTACCTGGGGACAGAAACTTTTAGCTCCTATAATTCACCCCTCCACTTT.

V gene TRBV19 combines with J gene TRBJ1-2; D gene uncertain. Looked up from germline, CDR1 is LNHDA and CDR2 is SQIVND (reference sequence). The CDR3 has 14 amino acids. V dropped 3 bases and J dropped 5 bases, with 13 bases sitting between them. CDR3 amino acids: CASSMGSVDYGYTF. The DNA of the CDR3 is TGTGCCAGTAGTATGGGCAGTGTGGATTATGGCTACACCTTC.

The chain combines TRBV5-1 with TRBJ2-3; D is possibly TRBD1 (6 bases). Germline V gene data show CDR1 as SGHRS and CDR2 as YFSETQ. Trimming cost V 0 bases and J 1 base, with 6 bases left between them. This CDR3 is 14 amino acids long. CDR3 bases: TGCGCCAGCAGCTTGGACAGGGGCACAGATACGCAGTATTTT. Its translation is CASSLDRGTDTQYF.

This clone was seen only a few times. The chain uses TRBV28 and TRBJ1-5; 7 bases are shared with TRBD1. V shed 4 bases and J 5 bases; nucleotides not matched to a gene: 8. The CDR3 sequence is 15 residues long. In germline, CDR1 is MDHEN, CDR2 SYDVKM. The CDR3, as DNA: TGTGCCAGCAGTTACTACAGGGGAAGGGATCAGCCCCAGCATTTT. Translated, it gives CASSYYRGRDQPQHF. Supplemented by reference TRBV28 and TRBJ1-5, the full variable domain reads DVKVTQSSRYLVKRTGEKVFLECVQDMDHENMFWYRQDPGLGLRLIYFSYDVKMKEKGDIPEGYSVSREKKERFSLILESASTNQTSMYLCASSYYRGRDQPQHFGDGTRLSIL.

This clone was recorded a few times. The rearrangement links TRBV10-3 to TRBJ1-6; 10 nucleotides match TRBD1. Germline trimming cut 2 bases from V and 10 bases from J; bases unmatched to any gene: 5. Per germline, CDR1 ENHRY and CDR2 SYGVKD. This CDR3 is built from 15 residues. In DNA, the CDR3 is TGTGCCATCAGTGAGGACAGGGGGCTGAGATCACCCCTCCACTTT. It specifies CAISEDRGLRSPLHF.

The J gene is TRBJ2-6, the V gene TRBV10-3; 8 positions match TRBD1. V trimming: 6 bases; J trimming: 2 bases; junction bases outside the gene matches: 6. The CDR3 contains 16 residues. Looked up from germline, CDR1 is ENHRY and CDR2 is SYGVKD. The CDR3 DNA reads TGTGCCATCAGCGCCCTACAGGGGGCTGGGGCCAACGTCCTGACTTTC. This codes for CAISALQGAGANVLTF.

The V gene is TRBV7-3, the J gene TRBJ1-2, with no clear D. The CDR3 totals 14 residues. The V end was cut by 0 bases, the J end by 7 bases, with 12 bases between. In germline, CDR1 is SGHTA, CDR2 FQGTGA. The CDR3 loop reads CASSLTPMAGGYTF. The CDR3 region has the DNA TGTGCCAGCAGCTTAACCCCCATGGCAGGTGGCTACACCTTC.

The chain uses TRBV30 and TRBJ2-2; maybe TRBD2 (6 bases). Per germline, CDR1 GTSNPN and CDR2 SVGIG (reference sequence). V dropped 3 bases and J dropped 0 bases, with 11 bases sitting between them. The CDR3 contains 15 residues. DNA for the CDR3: TGTGCCTGGAGCGTCCTAGCGACGAACACCGGGGAGCTGTTTTTT. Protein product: CAWSVLATNTGELFF.

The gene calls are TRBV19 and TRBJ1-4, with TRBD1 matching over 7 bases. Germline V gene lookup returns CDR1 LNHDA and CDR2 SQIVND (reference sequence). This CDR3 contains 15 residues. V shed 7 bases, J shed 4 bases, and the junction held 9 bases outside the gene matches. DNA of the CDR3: TGTGCCAGTACCTTAGGACAGGCAAATAATGAAAAACTGTTTTTT. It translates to CASTLGQANNEKLFF.

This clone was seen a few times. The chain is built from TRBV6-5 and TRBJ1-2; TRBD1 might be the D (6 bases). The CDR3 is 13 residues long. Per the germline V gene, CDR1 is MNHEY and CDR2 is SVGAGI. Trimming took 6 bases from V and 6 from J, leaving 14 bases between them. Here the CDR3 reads CASRAQGSNGYTF. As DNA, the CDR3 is TGTGCCAGCAGAGCGCAGGGGTCCAATGGCTACACCTTC.

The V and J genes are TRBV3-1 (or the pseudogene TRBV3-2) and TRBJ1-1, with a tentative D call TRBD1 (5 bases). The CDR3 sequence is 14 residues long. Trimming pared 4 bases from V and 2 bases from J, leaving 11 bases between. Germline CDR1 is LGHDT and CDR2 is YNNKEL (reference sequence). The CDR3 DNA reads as TGTGCCAGCAGCCGCCTTCAGGGAAACACTGAAGCTTTCTTT. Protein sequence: CASSRLQGNTEAFF.